This is a list of T cell receptor beta chains from one sample in a study of TIL therapy for anti-PD-1-resistant metastatic lung cancer. Profiled with immunoSEQ multiplex PCR; TCRdb holds only in-frame clones, not every one. The sample yields tens of thousands of clones, 79% seen once. The source material was blood, sampled at baseline. These receptors were taken from a man in his 70s with non-small cell lung cancer. Both conserved end residues are part of each CDR3. A D gene is named only where the DNA matches it firmly. A row's size may be missing; if present it is once, few, many or a size class.

TRBV5-8,NA,NA,TRBJ1-3,TGTGCCAGCAGCCTCGGGCCCCCCGCTGGAAACACCATATATTTT,CASSLGPPAGNTIYF
TRBV2,NA,NA,TRBJ2-2,TGTGCCAGCAGTATGGAGGGGACTAACACCGGGGAGCTGTTTTTT,CASSMEGTNTGELFF
TRBV5-6,NA,NA,TRBJ2-3,TGTGCCAGCAGCTTAAGGCAGACCCGCACAGATACGCAGTATTTT,CASSLRQTRTDTQYF
TRBV18,TRBD1,NA,TRBJ2-5,TGTGCCAGCTCCTTAGATACAGGGGGCGCAGAGACCCAGTACTTC,CASSLDTGGAETQYF
TRBV4-3,TRBD1,few,TRBJ1-6,TGCGCCAGCAGCCAGCAAGACAGGGAGAGTTCACCCCTCCACTTT,CASSQQDRESSPLHF
TRBV30,NA,few,TRBJ2-7,TGTGCCTGGAGTAAGGGAGGCTCCTACGAGCAGTACTTC,CAWSKGGSYEQYF
TRBV18,TRBD2,NA,TRBJ2-5,TGTGCCAGCTCAGAAGGACTAGCGGGAGGAGAGACCCAGTACTTC,CASSEGLAGGETQYF
TRBV7-9,NA,NA,TRBJ1-2,TGTGCCAGCAGCTCTAGCGAGTTGATCTATGGCTACACCTTC,CASSSSELIYGYTF
TRBV11-2,NA,NA,TRBJ2-7,TGTGCCAGCAGCTTAGGCTACAGTTCCTACGAGCAGTACTTC,CASSLGYSSYEQYF
TRBV7-3,TRBD1,NA,TRBJ2-2,TGTGCCAGCAGTAAACAGGGGGTCACCGGGGAGCTGTTTTTT,CASSKQGVTGELFF
TRBV7-9,NA,NA,TRBJ1-6,TGTGCCAGCAGCTTAGGAGGGGGTGTTAATTCACCCCTCCACTTT,CASSLGGGVNSPLHF
TRBV27,NA,NA,TRBJ2-2,TGTGCCAGCAGTTTCAGAGGGACCGGGGAGCTGTTTTTT,CASSFRGTGELFF
TRBV7-6,NA,NA,TRBJ2-2,TGTGCCAGCACCCCAGGGGGGCAGAAAACCGGGGAGCTGTTTTTT,CASTPGGQKTGELFF
TRBV5-1,NA,NA,TRBJ1-4,TGCGCCAGCAGCTTGGAACAGGGATCTAATGAAAAACTGTTTTTT,CASSLEQGSNEKLFF
TRBV10-3,NA,NA,TRBJ2-7,TGTGCCATCAGTGATAAGTTCTCCTACGAGCAGTACTTC,CAISDKFSYEQYF